Sequencing of this T cell receptor (beta chain) was carried out in a study of blood T cells in healthy people across ages. Caucasian individuals from Russia who were healthy and aged roughly 6 to 90 acted as donors. PBMCs numbering at least 6.5 million were isolated per sample. A note on this clonotype: What it recognizes is unknown.

With 6 bases removed from V and 1 base from J, the gap between germline ends came to 11 bases. The CDR3 runs 14 residues. Germline CDR1 reads ENHRY; CDR2 reads SYGVKD. A J-beta primer mix and a sample-barcoded 5' primer were used in a second PCR of about 6 to 12 cycles. TCRdb independently ran MiXCR on the 5' RACE reads; one entry per CDR3 protein. Here the sample spans about a million distinct CDR3 sequences, 51% being singletons. Whole-study results and caveats: CMV status of donors was unknown, possibly confounding expanded clonotype changes. A conclusive naive versus antigen-experienced comparison was prevented by the unsorted PBMCs.

V usage is TRBV10-3 and J usage is TRBJ2-3, with D hard to call. The TCR was taken from an older woman in good health. Sequenced sample: blood. For the CDR3, the DNA is TGTGCCATCAGCCTGAGGTCTGGCACAGATACGCAGTATTTT. It yields the protein CAISLRSGTDTQYF.